This is a list of T cell receptor beta chains from one sample in a study of chemoradiotherapy in HPV16-positive cancers. Using immunoSEQ multiplex PCR, the repertoire was profiled, and TCRdb retains in-frame clones only, with some absent. The sample lists fewer than 9,500 clones; over 55% were seen once. This specimen consisted of tumor tissue, obtained from a patient who underwent chemoradiotherapy. These receptors all stem from a human donor with HPV-associated anogenital cancer. Both conserved end residues are part of each CDR3. A D gene is named only where the DNA matches it firmly. Size is omitted from some rows. Given values are once, few, many or a class for expanded clones.

>TRBD2|TRBJ2-3|TRBV5-4|-
CASSYSGTTDTQYF
TGTGCCAGCAGCTACAGCGGGACTACAGATACGCAGTATTTT
>-|TRBJ2-5|TRBV27|-
CASSLSLGAETQYF
TGTGCCAGCAGTCTATCCCTGGGCGCCGAGACCCAGTACTTC
>-|TRBJ2-2|TRBV19|once
CASSWGPGGTGELFF
TGTGCCAGTAGCTGGGGGCCGGGGGGCACCGGGGAGCTGTTTTTT
>-|TRBJ2-7|TRBV21-1|-
CASSKGTGGYEQYF
TGTGCCAGCAGCAAAGGGACAGGGGGCTACGAGCAGTACTTC
>TRBD1|TRBJ1-2|TRBV7-2|-
CASRRGTGGAYGGYTF
TGTGCCAGCAGGCGAGGGACAGGGGGCGCCTACGGTGGCTACACCTTC
>-|TRBJ2-5|TRBV28|-
CASSSGSQDQETQYF
TGTGCCAGCAGTTCGGGTTCCCAAGACCAAGAGACCCAGTACTTC
>-|TRBJ1-1|TRBV6-1|-
CASSLGPENTEAFF
TGTGCCAGCAGCCTGGGACCAGAGAACACTGAAGCTTTCTTT
>TRBD1|TRBJ1-1|TRBV6-5|-
CASSAQGASTEAFF
TGTGCCAGCAGTGCCCAGGGGGCGAGCACTGAAGCTTTCTTT
>-|TRBJ1-4|TRBV28|-
CASRSQGTNEKLFF
TGTGCCAGCAGATCCCAGGGAACTAATGAAAAACTGTTTTTT
>-|TRBJ2-7|TRBV6-5|-
CASSSRTYEQYF
TGTGCCAGCAGTTCTAGGACCTACGAGCAGTACTTC
>-|TRBJ2-7|TRBV2|few
CASSVIEIEQYF
TGTGCCAGCAGTGTAATCGAGATCGAGCAGTACTTC
>-|TRBJ2-7|TRBV7-2|medium-sized
CASSPHQGQNEQYF
TGTGCCAGCAGCCCACACCAGGGACAAAACGAGCAGTACTTC
>TRBD1|TRBJ1-4|TRBV9|-
CASSADRGENEKLFF
TGTGCCAGCAGCGCAGACAGGGGGGAGAATGAAAAACTGTTTTTT
>TRBD1|TRBJ2-7|TRBV10-3|-
CAISDRDRGVYEQYF
TGTGCCATCAGTGACCGGGACAGGGGGGTTTACGAGCAGTACTTC
>-|TRBJ1-1|TRBV10-3|-
CAISESEQGITEAFF
TGTGCCATCAGTGAGTCGGAACAGGGAATCACTGAAGCTTTCTTT
>TRBD1|TRBJ1-4|TRBV30|-
CACQNRGGNEKLFF
TGTGCCTGTCAGAACAGGGGAGGGAATGAAAAACTGTTTTTT
>-|TRBJ1-1|TRBV29-1|-
CSFTPWGTEAFF
TGCAGCTTTACACCCTGGGGGACTGAAGCTTTCTTT
>TRBD1|TRBJ2-5|TRBV6-5|-
CASNLGTGLGETQYF
TGTGCCAGCAACCTAGGGACAGGGTTGGGGGAGACCCAGTACTTC
>TRBD1|TRBJ1-6|TRBV19|-
CASKNVGGQGRNSPLHF
TGTGCCAGTAAGAATGTCGGGGGACAGGGGAGAAATTCACCCCTCCACTTT
>TRBD1|TRBJ1-4|TRBV6-5|-
CASSLDRGGGEKLFF
TGTGCCAGCAGTTTAGACAGGGGAGGCGGTGAAAAACTGTTTTTT
>-|TRBJ2-1|TRBV7-2|-
CASSLYLNNEQFF
TGTGCCAGCAGCTTATACCTTAACAATGAGCAGTTCTTC
>TRBD1|TRBJ1-5|TRBV28|-
CASSFEGAQEGPQPQHF
TGTGCCAGCAGTTTTGAGGGGGCGCAAGAAGGTCCTCAGCCCCAGCATTTT
>-|TRBJ1-4|TRBV2|few
CASSGVNEKLFF
TGTGCCAGCAGTGGCGTCAATGAAAAACTGTTTTTT
>-|TRBJ1-1|TRBV28|few
CASSLYSAEAFF
TGTGCCAGCAGTTTATATTCAGCCGAAGCTTTCTTT
>TRBD1|TRBJ1-1|TRBV18|-
CASSPQGEYTEAFF
TGTGCCAGCTCACCTCAGGGGGAATACACTGAAGCTTTCTTT
>-|TRBJ2-2|TRBV5-1|once
CASSLEADTGELFF
TGCGCCAGCAGCTTGGAGGCGGACACCGGGGAGCTGTTTTTT
>-|TRBJ1-4|TRBV4-1|once
CASSQERGEGNEKLFF
TGCGCCAGCAGCCAAGAGAGGGGGGAAGGGAATGAAAAACTGTTTTTT
>TRBD2|TRBJ2-2|TRBV5-1|-
CASSLAGGLDTGELFF
TGCGCCAGCAGCTTGGCCGGGGGGTTGGACACCGGGGAGCTGTTTTTT
>-|TRBJ2-1|TRBV19|once
CASSTGLWLFF
TGTGCCAGTAGTACGGGACTTTGGTTGTTCTTC
>TRBD2|TRBJ2-1|TRBV2|-
CACKTGGLAPNEQFF
TGTGCCTGCAAAACGGGTGGACTAGCTCCCAATGAGCAGTTCTTC
>-|TRBJ2-3|TRBV5-4|once
CASSLLTYSTDTQYF
TGTGCCAGCAGCTTGTTAACATATAGCACAGATACGCAGTATTTT
>-|TRBJ1-5|TRBV28|few
CATMPQGWIQPQHF
TGTGCTACGATGCCTCAGGGGTGGATCCAGCCCCAGCATTTT
>TRBD1|TRBJ1-1|TRBV6-5|-
CASKGGRANTEAFF
TGTGCCAGCAAAGGGGGCAGGGCGAACACTGAAGCTTTCTTT
>TRBD2|TRBJ2-3|TRBV7-2|-
CASSPGLVADTQYF
TGTGCCAGCAGCCCGGGACTAGTGGCAGATACGCAGTATTTT
>TRBD1|TRBJ1-1|TRBV7-2|-
CASSPRQGMNTEAFF
TGTGCCAGCAGCCCCCGACAGGGTATGAACACTGAAGCTTTCTTT
>-|TRBJ1-2|TRBV5-1|-
CASSFFGGMRDGYTF
TGCGCCAGCTCCTTCTTCGGGGGGATGAGGGATGGCTACACCTTC
>-|TRBJ2-3|TRBV4-1|-
CASSQDGGGGADTQYF
TGCGCCAGCAGCCAAGACGGAGGGGGTGGCGCAGATACGCAGTATTTT
>TRBD1|TRBJ1-5|TRBV19|-
CASSDRGGNQPQHF
TGTGCCAGTAGTGACAGGGGGGGTAATCAGCCCCAGCATTTT
>-|TRBJ2-6|TRBV5-6|-
CASSLGSGANVLTF
TGTGCCAGCAGCTTGGGCTCTGGGGCCAACGTCCTGACTTTC
>-|TRBJ2-7|TRBV6-6|-
CASSSTPDSSYEQYF
TGTGCCAGCAGTTCGACTCCGGACAGTTCCTACGAGCAGTACTTC
>TRBD1|TRBJ2-1|TRBV7-9|-
CASSSYRGQSNEQFF
TGTGCCAGCAGCTCATACAGGGGGCAATCGAATGAGCAGTTCTTC
>TRBD1|TRBJ2-3|TRBV5-1|-
CASSKGQDFSTDTQYF
TGCGCCAGCAGTAAGGGACAGGATTTTTCGACAGATACGCAGTATTTT
>-|TRBJ2-2|TRBV15|once
CATSSPERRLVAGELFF
TGTGCCACCAGCAGCCCGGAGAGGAGACTAGTGGCCGGGGAGCTGTTTTTT
>-|TRBJ1-1|TRBV6-5|once
CATLFGTTEAFF
TGTGCCACCCTCTTCGGAACCACTGAAGCTTTCTTT
>-|TRBJ2-4|TRBV19|few
CASNARGGNIQYF
TGTGCCAGTAACGCGCGTGGGGGAAACATTCAGTACTTC
>-|TRBJ2-5|TRBV4-2|-
CASSQETARGTQYF
TGTGCCAGCAGCCAAGAGACGGCAAGGGGGACCCAGTACTTC
>-|TRBJ1-5|TRBV18|-
CASRSEGQPQHF
TGTGCCAGCCGATCGGAGGGTCAGCCCCAGCATTTT